The present entry profiles one T cell receptor beta chain with its context. The assay was immunoSEQ multiplex PCR, and TCRdb's table has in-frame clones only and misses some. This sample has 310,000 or so clones, with about 90% found just once. Per germline, CDR1 WSHSY and CDR2 SAAADI. CDR3 length: 14 residues. Deletions cut 3 bases from V and 4 bases from J, with 12 bases between. This record belongs to a study of blood T cell repertoires in COVID-19. The chain is built from TRBV10-2 and TRBJ2-5; D is unclear. The receptor's source is a man aged 18 to 29 who had recovered from COVID-19. Sequencing was performed on peripheral blood. DNA of the CDR3: TGCGCCAGCAGTGACCGGGTCGTAGGAGAGACCCAGTACTTC. Translated, it gives CASSDRVVGETQYF.